This T cell receptor (beta chain) stems from a study of shared clonotypes between healthy human individuals. Study results and caveats: Estimated richness values were generally larger in naive subsets than in memory subsets. Generation of non-shared clonotypes was less probable than generation of clonotypes shared by all four donors.

The method was immunoSEQ multiplex PCR; TCRdb's version includes in-frame clones alone and lacks a portion of them. The repertoire holds about 2,200,000 clones, with 90% to 95% as singletons. The CDR3 has 17 amino acids. Germline loops: CDR1 SGHNT, CDR2 YENEEA. Trimming took 2 bases from V and 0 from J; bases not matched to a gene: 4. As defined, naive CD8 cells were CD45RO-negative and positively selected for CCR7, with terminally differentiated effector memory CD45RA+ cells excluded. For this clone: What it recognizes is unknown.

This rearrangement joins TRBV11-3 to TRBJ2-3; TRBD2 aligns across 11 bases. This clonotype was sampled from a man aged 18 to 29 in good health. Some clones in this sample may be carry-over from other donors' samples. Sequenced: naive CD8+ T cells from PBMCs. This CDR3 reads CASSLSSGRLSTDTQYF. For the CDR3, the DNA is TGTGCCAGCAGCTTATCTAGCGGGAGGCTTAGCACAGATACGCAGTATTTT. The variable domain in full, completed from reference TRBV11-3 and TRBJ2-3, reads EAGVVQSPRYKIIEKKQPVAFWCNPISGHNTLYWYLQNLGQGPELLIRYENEEAVDDSQLPKDRFSAERLKGVDSTLKIQPAELGDSAVYLCASSLSSGRLSTDTQYFGPGTRLTVL.